A single sample gave rise to the 24 T cell receptor beta chains below, sequenced in a study of blood T cell repertoires in COVID-19 (dated by TCRdb to about 2020). The library was made by the immunoSEQ multiplex PCR assay. TCRdb stores this immuneACCESS table with in-frame sequences only. Part of the clones is absent; in the studies checked, under half of the shortfall reflects unresolved V genes, and no reason is known for the rest. For this sample the table gives 45,000 to 65,000 clones, of which approximately 92% were detected only once. The top ten clonotypes cover around 5.1% of the sample. The sequenced sample was peripheral blood. Receptors originate from a man in his fifties or sixties with active COVID-19.

V gene TRBV18 combines with J gene TRBJ2-5, with D perhaps TRBD2 (6 bases). This CDR3 is built from 13 residues. With 0 bases removed from V and 4 bases from J, the gap between germline ends came to 6 bases. In germline, CDR1 is KGHSH, CDR2 LQKENI. CDR3 region: CASSPPGGETQYF. In DNA form, the CDR3 reads TGTGCCAGCTCACCACCGGGGGGAGAGACCCAGTACTTC.

The rearrangement joins TRBV27 to TRBJ2-2; 15 bases map to TRBD2. The germline V gene encodes CDR1 MNHEY and CDR2 SMNVEV (reference sequence). The CDR3 consists of 17 residues. The ends lost 8 bases at V and 2 bases at J; junction bases unmatched: 6. The CDR3 spells CASVGTSGRSNTGELFF. The CDR3 DNA is TGTGCCAGCGTGGGGACTAGCGGGAGGTCAAACACCGGGGAGCTGTTTTTT.

The rearrangement joins TRBV7-8 to TRBJ2-1; TRBD1 matches at 8 bases. Germline V gives CDR1 SGHVS, CDR2 FQNEAQ. V shed 3 bases and J 1 base; nucleotides not matched to a gene: 2. The CDR3 is 15 amino acids. In DNA form, the CDR3 reads TGTGCCAGCAGCTTCCGACAGGGGTCCTACAATGAGCAGTTCTTC. It specifies CASSFRQGSYNEQFF.

J is TRBJ2-7 and V is TRBV19; D is unresolved. The V end was cut by 3 bases, the J end by 3 bases, with 9 bases between. This CDR3 contains 13 residues. Germline V lookup: CDR1 LNHDA, CDR2 SQIVND (reference sequence). The CDR3 sequence is CASSMSRGYEQYF. The CDR3 bases are TGTGCCAGTAGTATGAGCAGAGGCTACGAGCAGTACTTC.

The chain employs TRBV11-3 and TRBJ2-1; 10 bases map to TRBD2. The CDR3 extends over 15 amino acids. The V and J ends lost 5 bases and 8 bases, in that order; junction bases with no gene match: 9. Germline V gives CDR1 SGHNT, CDR2 YENEEA. In DNA form, the CDR3 reads TGTGCCAGCAGCAAGGGACTAGCGCCGACAGATGAGCAGTTCTTC. Translating gives CASSKGLAPTDEQFF.

This chain connects TRBV25-1 to TRBJ2-5, with 9 positions matching TRBD1. This CDR3 is 15 amino acids long. V shed 4 bases, J shed 5 bases, and the junction held 8 bases outside the gene matches. Germline V lookup: CDR1 MGHDK, CDR2 SYGVNS. The CDR3 spells CASSGNRGPGETQYF. The CDR3 DNA follows: TGTGCCAGCAGTGGGAACAGGGGGCCGGGGGAGACCCAGTACTTC.

The chain's CDR3 is CASSLRLAVETQYF. In DNA form, the CDR3 reads TGTGCCAGCAGCTTGAGGCTAGCGGTGGAGACCCAGTACTTC. The gene calls are TRBV5-4 and TRBJ2-5, with 7 nucleotides matching TRBD2. The germline V gene has CDR1 SGHNT and CDR2 YYREEE (reference sequence). This CDR3 spans 14 amino acids. V dropped 1 base and J dropped 5; count of bases not matched to a gene: 5.

About this clone itself: Other DNA variants within this sample encode the same CDR3. The chain joins TRBV3-1 (or the pseudogene TRBV3-2) to TRBJ2-2, with TRBD2 as a possible D gene (5 bases). This CDR3 is 14 amino acids long. The V gene lost 1 base and the J gene lost 5 bases, with 8 bases spanning the gap. Germline CDR1 LGHDT, CDR2 YNNKEL (reference sequence). CDR3 residues: CASSQGGGTGELFF. CDR3 bases: TGTGCCAGCAGCCAAGGTGGAGGTACCGGGGAGCTGTTTTTT.

V usage is TRBV13 and J usage is TRBJ2-3; no clear D. The V gene's germline CDR1 is PRHDT and CDR2 FYEKMQ (reference sequence). The V end lost 4 bases, the J end lost 2 bases, and 4 bases lay between the germline ends. The CDR3 has 12 amino acids. CDR3 coding DNA: TGTGCCAGCAGCTCCTTCACAGATACGCAGTATTTT. This encodes CASSSFTDTQYF.

In DNA, the CDR3 is TGTGCCAGCAGAGTCGGGGTTGCTTCTGAAAAACTGTTTTTT. Translating gives CASRVGVASEKLFF. The J gene is TRBJ1-4, the V gene TRBV2; D not certain. CDR1 is SNHLY and CDR2 is FYNNEI in the germline V gene. The CDR3 is 14 residues long. Trimming left V 6 bases short and J 7 bases short, with 15 bases between. The full variable domain, in which reference TRBV2 and TRBJ1-4 provide the parts outside the CDR3, is EPEVTQTPSHQVTQMGQEVILRCVPISNHLYFYWYRQILGQKVEFLVSFYNNEISEKSEIFDDQFSVERPDGSNFTLKIRSTKLEDSAMYFCASRVGVASEKLFFGSGTQLSVL.

The chain joins TRBV28 to TRBJ1-4; 10 bases align to TRBD1. Germline-derived CDR1 and CDR2 are MDHEN and SYDVKM. V trimming: 5 bases; J trimming: 4 bases; junction bases outside the gene matches: 7. The CDR3 length is 16 residues. The chain's CDR3 is CASSPSGQGYNEKLFF. The DNA for the CDR3 is TGTGCCAGCAGTCCTTCGGGACAGGGGTATAATGAAAAACTGTTTTTT.

The chain carries TRBV28 and TRBJ2-7, with 9 bases fitting TRBD2. From germline, CDR1 is MDHEN and CDR2 SYDVKM. The CDR3 extends over 16 amino acids. V lost 8 bases, J lost 2 bases, and 13 bases stayed unmatched. The CDR3 DNA sequence: TGTGCCAGCTCGCCACGGGGAGCGGGAGGCCCCTACGAGCAGTACTTC. As protein: CASSPRGAGGPYEQYF.

The CDR3 loop is CASRRASNSPLHF. Written as DNA, the CDR3 is TGTGCCAGCAGGCGCGCCTCGAATTCACCCCTCCACTTT. The chain is built from TRBV2 and TRBJ1-6; D gene unclear. Germline V gives CDR1 SNHLY, CDR2 FYNNEI. The CDR3 length is 13 residues. Between the trimmed V and J ends, which lost 6 bases and 7 bases, there was a span of 10 bases.

This clone was seen once. The rearrangement links TRBV18 to TRBJ1-1; TRBD1 matches 9 bases. J was trimmed by 5 bases and V by 6 bases; bases with no gene match: 4. The germline gives CDR1 KGHSH, CDR2 LQKENI. The CDR3 is 13 amino acids. The chain's CDR3 is CASSPGTGTEAFF. CDR3 nucleotide sequence: TGTGCCAGCTCTCCCGGGACAGGGACTGAAGCTTTCTTT.

The V call is TRBV27, the J call TRBJ2-2, with TRBD1 as a possible D gene (5 bases). The CDR3 contains 13 residues. V was pared by 7 bases and J by 4 bases, with 10 bases between. CDR1 MNHEY and CDR2 SMNVEV come from the germline V gene (reference sequence). The CDR3 here is CASNIRGTGELFF. As DNA, the CDR3 is TGTGCCAGCAACATAAGGGGCACCGGGGAGCTGTTTTTT.

This rearrangement joins TRBV12-3 or TRBV12-4 to TRBJ2-7, with D uncertain. Trimming removed 6 bases at V and 2 bases at J, with 5 bases between. The CDR3 is 11 residues long. The chain's CDR3 is CASSSAYEQYF. In DNA, the CDR3 is TGTGCCAGCAGCTCGGCCTACGAGCAGTACTTC.

This sequence joins TRBV3-1 (or the pseudogene TRBV3-2) and TRBJ1-2, with D tentatively TRBD1 (6 bases). Trimming took 4 bases from V and 5 from J, leaving 17 bases between them. This CDR3 comprises 15 residues. Germline CDR1 and CDR2: LGHDT and YNNKEL (reference sequence). CDR3 loop: CASSLSGTNGYGYTF. CDR3 in DNA: TGTGCCAGCAGCCTTTCCGGGACAAACGGGTATGGCTACACCTTC.

This chain uses TRBV6-1 with TRBJ1-2; no clear D gene. CDR3 length: 12 amino acids. The V gene lost 2 bases and the J gene lost 1 base, with 2 bases spanning the gap. The germline CDR1 and CDR2 sequences are MNHNS and SASEGT. CDR3 amino acids: CASSEYNYGYTF. For the CDR3, the DNA is TGTGCCAGCAGTGAATATAACTATGGCTACACCTTC.

The chain joins TRBV7-8 to TRBJ2-1; 11 nucleotides align to TRBD1. V dropped 3 bases and J dropped 2; count of bases not matched to a gene: 9. CDR1 is SGHVS and CDR2 is FQNEAQ in the germline V gene. The CDR3 runs to 18 residues. CDR3 sequence reads: CASSLKPGQGVPYNEQFF. The DNA of the CDR3 is TGTGCCAGCAGCTTGAAACCGGGACAGGGGGTCCCCTACAATGAGCAGTTCTTC.

The chain couples TRBV6-5 to TRBJ2-5; 13 nucleotides agree with TRBD2. V dropped 4 bases and J dropped 5; count of bases not matched to a gene: 4. The CDR3 has 15 amino acids. The germline CDR1 and CDR2 sequences are MNHEY and SVGAGI. CDR3 residues: CASSLGLAGWETQYF. CDR3 in DNA: TGTGCCAGCAGTTTGGGACTAGCGGGGTGGGAGACCCAGTACTTC.

CDR3 sequence: CASSFFTTSWTEAFF. DNA of the CDR3: TGTGCCAGCAGTTTCTTCACTACGTCTTGGACTGAAGCTTTCTTT. V is TRBV28 and J is TRBJ1-1, with no clear D. V was trimmed by 3 bases and J by 5 bases, leaving 16 bases between them. Germline V gives CDR1 MDHEN, CDR2 SYDVKM. The CDR3 has 15 amino acids.

V usage is TRBV5-1 and J usage is TRBJ2-5; D gene unclear. CDR1 and CDR2 from the germline V gene are SGHRS and YFSETQ. Trimming left V 5 bases short and J 5 bases short, with 16 bases between. CDR3 size: 14 residues. The CDR3 here is CASSSGLRSETQYF. The CDR3 coding sequence is TGCGCCAGCAGTTCCGGGTTGCGTAGTGAGACCCAGTACTTC.

The chain is built from TRBV24-1 and TRBJ2-3, with 13 bases lining up with TRBD2. Per the germline V gene, CDR1 is KGHDR and CDR2 is SFDVKD. With V trimmed by 3 bases and J by 3 bases, 8 bases remained unmatched. The CDR3 covers 18 residues. The DNA for the CDR3 is TGTGCCACCAGTGATCGAGGACTAGCGGGAGCTTATACAGATACGCAGTATTTT. It codes for CATSDRGLAGAYTDTQYF.

The V gene is TRBV11-2, the J gene TRBJ2-1; tentative D call: TRBD2 (5 bases). CDR3 length: 15 amino acids. Germline values: CDR1 SGHAT, CDR2 FQNNGV. Trimming left V 7 bases short and J 0 bases short, with 13 bases between. In DNA form, the CDR3 reads TGTGCCAGCACCCTGGGGAGCGGCTCCTACAATGAGCAGTTCTTC. Translating gives CASTLGSGSYNEQFF.